What follows are 4 T cell receptor beta chains derived from one specimen sequenced in a study of vaccination and CD4 T cells after COVID-19. The antigens of these receptors remain unknown. The treatment was: roughly 10-day PBMC culture with coronavirus spike peptide pools or control peptides (ViraFEST assay). An Oncomine TCR Beta short-read assay was used to sequence the DNA from cultured CD4+ T cells. TCRdb re-derived calls from the PCR reads in MiXCR, one entry per CDR3 protein. The sample includes roughly 28,000 distinct CDR3 sequences, under 75% seen only once; the top ten take around 17%. The specimen comprised CD4+ T cells from blood, cultured in vitro, sampled after SARS-CoV-2 vaccination. These receptors were obtained from a human donor who received a COVID-19 vaccine.

The rearrangement links TRBV19 to TRBJ1-5, with D unclear. The CDR3 runs to 15 residues. The germline V gene encodes CDR1 LNHDA and CDR2 SQIVND (reference sequence). Trimming pared 6 bases from V and 1 base from J, leaving 13 bases between. CDR3 nucleotides: TGTGCCAGTAGAGGGCCTCTCTCAAGCAATCAGCCCCAGCATTTT. It translates to CASRGPLSSNQPQHF.

This chain uses TRBV20-1 with TRBJ1-6; TRBD1 agrees at 7 bases. Germline V lookup: CDR1 DFQATT, CDR2 SNEGSKA (reference sequence). This CDR3 spans 14 amino acids. Trimming at V came to 5 bases and at J to 2 bases, leaving 3 bases not matched to a gene. The CDR3 DNA is TGCAGTGCTCCCGACAGGGCCTATAATTCACCCCTCCACTTT. It yields the protein CSAPDRAYNSPLHF.

This clonotype showed up just a few times. The rearrangement joins TRBV19 to TRBJ1-1; TRBD1 matches 7 bases. This CDR3 has 14 amino acids. Germline V gene data show CDR1 as LNHDA and CDR2 as SQIVND (reference sequence). V trimming: 6 bases; J trimming: 1 base; junction bases outside the gene matches: 5. Here the CDR3 DNA reads TGTGCCAGTAGCAGCGACAGGGCGAACACTGAAGCTTTCTTT. Protein sequence: CASSSDRANTEAFF.

The V call is TRBV11-3, the J call TRBJ2-3, with D possibly TRBD1 on 6 matching bases. The germline gives CDR1 SGHNT, CDR2 YENEEA. The CDR3 is 15 amino acids. The V end was cut by 5 bases, the J end by 6 bases, with 18 bases between. DNA for the CDR3: TGTGCCAGCAGCCGGCGGAGAGGGGGAGATGATACGCAGTATTTT. Its protein product is CASSRRRGGDDTQYF. The full variable domain, completed using reference TRBV11-3 and TRBJ2-3, is EAGVVQSPRYKIIEKKQPVAFWCNPISGHNTLYWYLQNLGQGPELLIRYENEEAVDDSQLPKDRFSAERLKGVDSTLKIQPAELGDSAVYLCASSRRRGGDDTQYFGPGTRLTVL.